These T cell receptor beta chains were read from a single sample in a study of blood T cell repertoires in COVID-19. Profiling relied on immunoSEQ multiplex PCR, and the TCRdb table lists in-frame clones only, not all of them. Of 65,000 to 80,000 clones listed, almost 85% were seen once; the top ten hold roughly 10%. What was sequenced was peripheral blood. These receptors came from a man aged 50 or older with acute or convalescent COVID-19. The CDR3 runs from the conserved cysteine through the conserved F or W. The order of the fields is clone size, J gene, V gene, D gene, CDR3 length, CDR3 DNA, CDR3 protein. A D gene is named only where the DNA matches it firmly. Size tells how often a clone was seen (once, few, many) or the class of an expanded clone, and some rows leave it out.

clone_size: .; j_call: TRBJ2-2; v_call: TRBV11-3; d_call: .; cdr3_length: 15; cdr3_nt: TGTGCCAGCAGCAAGCCGGGGACAACCACCGGGGAGCTGTTTTTT; cdr3_aa: CASSKPGTTTGELFF
clone_size: .; j_call: TRBJ2-7; v_call: TRBV6-5; d_call: .; cdr3_length: 15; cdr3_nt: TGTGCCAGCCGCCCGGAGGGCGGGACTCGATACGAGCAGTACTTC; cdr3_aa: CASRPEGGTRYEQYF
clone_size: .; j_call: TRBJ2-3; v_call: TRBV6-6; d_call: TRBD2; cdr3_length: 14; cdr3_nt: TGTGCCAGCAGCACTAGCGGGGAAACAGATACGCAGTATTTT; cdr3_aa: CASSTSGETDTQYF
clone_size: .; j_call: TRBJ1-1; v_call: TRBV12-3/TRBV12-4; d_call: .; cdr3_length: 10; cdr3_nt: TGTGCCGTAGGCAGGTCTGAAGCTTTCTTT; cdr3_aa: CAVGRSEAFF
clone_size: .; j_call: TRBJ2-5; v_call: TRBV5-5; d_call: .; cdr3_length: 13; cdr3_nt: TGTGCCAGCAGTTCGTTGTACCAAGAGACCCAGTACTTC; cdr3_aa: CASSSLYQETQYF
clone_size: few; j_call: TRBJ1-2; v_call: TRBV27; d_call: TRBD1; cdr3_length: 14; cdr3_nt: TGTGCCAGCAGTCTCGGAGGGGGCTTTTATGGCTACACCTTC; cdr3_aa: CASSLGGGFYGYTF
clone_size: .; j_call: TRBJ1-2; v_call: TRBV6-1; d_call: .; cdr3_length: 14; cdr3_nt: TGTGCCAGCAGTGAATGGGGGGGGCGCAGTGGCTACACCTTC; cdr3_aa: CASSEWGGRSGYTF
clone_size: few; j_call: TRBJ1-3; v_call: TRBV7-9; d_call: .; cdr3_length: 12; cdr3_nt: TGTGCCAGCACCTTAGGGGAGAGCACCATATATTTT; cdr3_aa: CASTLGESTIYF
clone_size: .; j_call: TRBJ2-7; v_call: TRBV19; d_call: .; cdr3_length: 15; cdr3_nt: TGTGCCAGCAGCGAGGGACTTTTCTATTCCTACGAGCAGTACTTC; cdr3_aa: CASSEGLFYSYEQYF
clone_size: .; j_call: TRBJ2-4; v_call: TRBV7-9; d_call: .; cdr3_length: 19; cdr3_nt: TGTGCCAGCAGCTTAGATGGGGAAAAAGGAGGTTTAGCCAAAAACATTCAGTACTTC; cdr3_aa: CASSLDGEKGGLAKNIQYF
clone_size: .; j_call: TRBJ1-2; v_call: TRBV24-1; d_call: TRBD1; cdr3_length: 14; cdr3_nt: TGTGCCACCAGTGACAGGGACAGGGGGACAGGCTACACCTTC; cdr3_aa: CATSDRDRGTGYTF
clone_size: .; j_call: TRBJ2-2; v_call: TRBV7-2; d_call: .; cdr3_length: 13; cdr3_nt: TGTGCCAGCAGCTCCCAGGGGACCGGGGAGCTGTTTTTT; cdr3_aa: CASSSQGTGELFF
clone_size: .; j_call: TRBJ1-5; v_call: TRBV4-1; d_call: TRBD1; cdr3_length: 16; cdr3_nt: TGCGCCAGCAGCCCGGATACGGGACAGGGTGGGCAGCCCCAGCATTTT; cdr3_aa: CASSPDTGQGGQPQHF
clone_size: .; j_call: TRBJ2-1; v_call: TRBV4-1; d_call: TRBD1; cdr3_length: 15; cdr3_nt: TGCGCCAGCAGCCTCCGACAGGGGGCTGCGGATGAGCAGTTCTTC; cdr3_aa: CASSLRQGAADEQFF
clone_size: .; j_call: TRBJ2-2; v_call: TRBV7-3; d_call: TRBD2; cdr3_length: 16; cdr3_nt: TGTGCCAGCAGCCCGCCGGGACTAGCTGGTACCGGGGAGCTGTTTTTT; cdr3_aa: CASSPPGLAGTGELFF
clone_size: .; j_call: TRBJ2-7; v_call: TRBV5-1; d_call: .; cdr3_length: 15; cdr3_nt: TGCGCCAGCAGCTTGGAGTCAGGGTATTCCTACGAGCAGTACTTC; cdr3_aa: CASSLESGYSYEQYF
clone_size: .; j_call: TRBJ2-5; v_call: TRBV5-6; d_call: TRBD1; cdr3_length: 15; cdr3_nt: TGTGCCAGCAGCCCGGACAGGGGGAATCCGGAGACCCAGTACTTC; cdr3_aa: CASSPDRGNPETQYF
clone_size: .; j_call: TRBJ1-2; v_call: TRBV5-4; d_call: .; cdr3_length: 14; cdr3_nt: TGTGCCAGCAGCTCCGACGGGACTACTTATGGCTACACCTTC; cdr3_aa: CASSSDGTTYGYTF
clone_size: .; j_call: TRBJ2-5; v_call: TRBV11-2; d_call: TRBD1; cdr3_length: 15; cdr3_nt: TGTGCCAGCAGCTTAGTAGGGACAGAACAAGAGACCCAGTACTTC; cdr3_aa: CASSLVGTEQETQYF
clone_size: .; j_call: TRBJ1-5; v_call: TRBV15; d_call: .; cdr3_length: 15; cdr3_nt: TGTGCCACCAGCAGAGACCCCGGGGGGGGCCAGCCCCAGCATTTT; cdr3_aa: CATSRDPGGGQPQHF
clone_size: once; j_call: TRBJ1-6; v_call: TRBV27; d_call: .; cdr3_length: 16; cdr3_nt: TGTGCCAGCAGTCCCCTGGGAGACTCCTATAATTCACCCCTCCACTTT; cdr3_aa: CASSPLGDSYNSPLHF